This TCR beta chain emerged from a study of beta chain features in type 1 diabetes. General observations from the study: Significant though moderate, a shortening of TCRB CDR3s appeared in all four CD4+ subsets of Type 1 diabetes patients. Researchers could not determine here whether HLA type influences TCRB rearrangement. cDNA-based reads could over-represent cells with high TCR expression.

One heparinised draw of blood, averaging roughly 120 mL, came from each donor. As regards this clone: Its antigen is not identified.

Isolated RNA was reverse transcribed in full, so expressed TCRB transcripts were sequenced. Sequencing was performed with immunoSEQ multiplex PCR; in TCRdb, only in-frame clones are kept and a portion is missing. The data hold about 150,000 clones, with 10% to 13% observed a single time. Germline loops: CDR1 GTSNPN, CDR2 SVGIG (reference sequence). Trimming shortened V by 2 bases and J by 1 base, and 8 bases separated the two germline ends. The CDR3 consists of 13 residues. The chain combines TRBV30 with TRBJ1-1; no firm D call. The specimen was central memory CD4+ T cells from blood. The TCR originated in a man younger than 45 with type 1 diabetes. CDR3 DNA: TGTGCCTGGAGTATGGCAGGGAACACTGAAGCTTTCTTT. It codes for CAWSMAGNTEAFF.